The sequence of this T cell receptor beta chain was determined in a study of TIL therapy for anti-PD-1-resistant metastatic lung cancer. Whole-study context: Tumors had a median PD-L1 proportion score of about 6%. Tumors carried a median roughly 1.5 non-synonymous mutations per megabase. Most patients had lung adenocarcinoma; a few tumors were EGFR-mutant, two ALK-rearranged; half smoked currently or formerly. Study outcomes and limitations: Treatment-naive, never-smoker and oncogene-addicted patients were overrepresented in this highly selected cohort.

This clone was picked up one time. Its specificity is unknown. Time point described: pre-treatment sample, taken before nivolumab and TIL therapy. This was the immunoSEQ v3 assay. TCRdb's copy holds only in-frame clones and misses some; the assay was immunoSEQ multiplex PCR. The data contain roughly 17,000 clones, 74% of them singletons. This CDR3 has 17 residues. Trimming cost V 0 bases and J 8 bases, with 22 bases left between them. In germline, CDR1 is GTSNPN, CDR2 SVGIG (reference sequence). The sample consisted of blood, taken at baseline. This chain connects TRBV30 to TRBJ1-4; D not resolved. This clonotype was obtained from a person aged 25 to 80 with non-small cell lung cancer. The CDR3 reads CAWSVMYQAKGGEKLFF. CDR3 DNA sequence: TGTGCCTGGAGTGTCATGTACCAGGCCAAGGGTGGGGAAAAACTGTTTTTT.